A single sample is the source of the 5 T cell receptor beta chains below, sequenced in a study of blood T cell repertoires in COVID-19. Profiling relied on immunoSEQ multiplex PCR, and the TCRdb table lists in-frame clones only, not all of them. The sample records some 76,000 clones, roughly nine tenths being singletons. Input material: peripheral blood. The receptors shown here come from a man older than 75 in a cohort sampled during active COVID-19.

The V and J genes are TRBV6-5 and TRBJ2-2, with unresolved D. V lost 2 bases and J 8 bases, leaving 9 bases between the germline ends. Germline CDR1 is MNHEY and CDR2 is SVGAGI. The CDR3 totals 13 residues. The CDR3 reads CASSYGGRGELFF. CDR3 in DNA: TGTGCCAGCAGTTACGGCGGAAGGGGGGAGCTGTTTTTT.

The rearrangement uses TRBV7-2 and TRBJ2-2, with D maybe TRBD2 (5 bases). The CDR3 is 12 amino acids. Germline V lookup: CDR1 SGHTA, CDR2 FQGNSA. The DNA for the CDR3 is TGTGCTATCCGGGTAGCGCCCGGGGAGCTGTTTTTT. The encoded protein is CAIRVAPGELFF.

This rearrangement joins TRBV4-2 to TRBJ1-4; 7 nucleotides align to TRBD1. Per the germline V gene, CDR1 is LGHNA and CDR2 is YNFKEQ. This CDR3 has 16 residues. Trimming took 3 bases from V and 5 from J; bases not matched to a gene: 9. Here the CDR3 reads CASSQTPGQKNEKLFF. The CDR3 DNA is TGTGCCAGCAGCCAGACGCCGGGACAGAAAAATGAAAAACTGTTTTTT.

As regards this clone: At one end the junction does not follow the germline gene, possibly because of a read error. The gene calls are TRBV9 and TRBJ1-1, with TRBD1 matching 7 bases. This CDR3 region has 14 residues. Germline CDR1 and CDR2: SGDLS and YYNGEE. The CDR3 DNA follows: TGTGCCAGCAGCTCCCAACAGGGGAACGCTGAAGCTTTCTTT. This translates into CASSSQQGNAEAFF.

The CDR3 spells CAATQNSGANVLTF. CDR3 sequence (DNA): TGTGCCGCTACGCAAAACTCTGGGGCCAACGTCCTGACTTTC. The chain is built from TRBV13 and TRBJ2-6; D ambiguous. The CDR3 is made up of 14 amino acids. V lost 11 bases to trimming and J lost 0 bases, with 11 bases between them. Germline V CDR1 and CDR2: PRHDT, FYEKMQ (reference sequence).